In this sample, the clone carrying this T cell receptor beta chain turned up a few times. Its antigen is as yet unknown. TCRdb ran MiXCR on the RT-PCR reads and lists one entry per CDR3 protein. The sample includes a few hundred thousand distinct CDR3 sequences, roughly 22% of them seen just once. J lost 11 bases, V lost 5 bases, and 7 bases had no gene match. Germline-derived CDR1 and CDR2 are SNHLY and FYNNEI. The CDR3 contains 14 residues. These data belong to a study of response to subunit inactivated influenza vaccine. General study results and limits: With each seasonal influenza vaccination, the authors suggested, few new T cells are recruited.

The origin of this receptor is a man aged 50-75 years who received an inactivated influenza vaccine. Sequencing was performed on PBMCs from blood, taken about 20 months after vaccination. The chain carries TRBV2 and TRBJ2-1; the match to TRBD2 covers 12 bases. The CDR3 region is CASSPIGLAGQQFF. The CDR3 region has the DNA TGTGCCAGCAGTCCGATCGGACTAGCGGGGCAGCAGTTCTTC.